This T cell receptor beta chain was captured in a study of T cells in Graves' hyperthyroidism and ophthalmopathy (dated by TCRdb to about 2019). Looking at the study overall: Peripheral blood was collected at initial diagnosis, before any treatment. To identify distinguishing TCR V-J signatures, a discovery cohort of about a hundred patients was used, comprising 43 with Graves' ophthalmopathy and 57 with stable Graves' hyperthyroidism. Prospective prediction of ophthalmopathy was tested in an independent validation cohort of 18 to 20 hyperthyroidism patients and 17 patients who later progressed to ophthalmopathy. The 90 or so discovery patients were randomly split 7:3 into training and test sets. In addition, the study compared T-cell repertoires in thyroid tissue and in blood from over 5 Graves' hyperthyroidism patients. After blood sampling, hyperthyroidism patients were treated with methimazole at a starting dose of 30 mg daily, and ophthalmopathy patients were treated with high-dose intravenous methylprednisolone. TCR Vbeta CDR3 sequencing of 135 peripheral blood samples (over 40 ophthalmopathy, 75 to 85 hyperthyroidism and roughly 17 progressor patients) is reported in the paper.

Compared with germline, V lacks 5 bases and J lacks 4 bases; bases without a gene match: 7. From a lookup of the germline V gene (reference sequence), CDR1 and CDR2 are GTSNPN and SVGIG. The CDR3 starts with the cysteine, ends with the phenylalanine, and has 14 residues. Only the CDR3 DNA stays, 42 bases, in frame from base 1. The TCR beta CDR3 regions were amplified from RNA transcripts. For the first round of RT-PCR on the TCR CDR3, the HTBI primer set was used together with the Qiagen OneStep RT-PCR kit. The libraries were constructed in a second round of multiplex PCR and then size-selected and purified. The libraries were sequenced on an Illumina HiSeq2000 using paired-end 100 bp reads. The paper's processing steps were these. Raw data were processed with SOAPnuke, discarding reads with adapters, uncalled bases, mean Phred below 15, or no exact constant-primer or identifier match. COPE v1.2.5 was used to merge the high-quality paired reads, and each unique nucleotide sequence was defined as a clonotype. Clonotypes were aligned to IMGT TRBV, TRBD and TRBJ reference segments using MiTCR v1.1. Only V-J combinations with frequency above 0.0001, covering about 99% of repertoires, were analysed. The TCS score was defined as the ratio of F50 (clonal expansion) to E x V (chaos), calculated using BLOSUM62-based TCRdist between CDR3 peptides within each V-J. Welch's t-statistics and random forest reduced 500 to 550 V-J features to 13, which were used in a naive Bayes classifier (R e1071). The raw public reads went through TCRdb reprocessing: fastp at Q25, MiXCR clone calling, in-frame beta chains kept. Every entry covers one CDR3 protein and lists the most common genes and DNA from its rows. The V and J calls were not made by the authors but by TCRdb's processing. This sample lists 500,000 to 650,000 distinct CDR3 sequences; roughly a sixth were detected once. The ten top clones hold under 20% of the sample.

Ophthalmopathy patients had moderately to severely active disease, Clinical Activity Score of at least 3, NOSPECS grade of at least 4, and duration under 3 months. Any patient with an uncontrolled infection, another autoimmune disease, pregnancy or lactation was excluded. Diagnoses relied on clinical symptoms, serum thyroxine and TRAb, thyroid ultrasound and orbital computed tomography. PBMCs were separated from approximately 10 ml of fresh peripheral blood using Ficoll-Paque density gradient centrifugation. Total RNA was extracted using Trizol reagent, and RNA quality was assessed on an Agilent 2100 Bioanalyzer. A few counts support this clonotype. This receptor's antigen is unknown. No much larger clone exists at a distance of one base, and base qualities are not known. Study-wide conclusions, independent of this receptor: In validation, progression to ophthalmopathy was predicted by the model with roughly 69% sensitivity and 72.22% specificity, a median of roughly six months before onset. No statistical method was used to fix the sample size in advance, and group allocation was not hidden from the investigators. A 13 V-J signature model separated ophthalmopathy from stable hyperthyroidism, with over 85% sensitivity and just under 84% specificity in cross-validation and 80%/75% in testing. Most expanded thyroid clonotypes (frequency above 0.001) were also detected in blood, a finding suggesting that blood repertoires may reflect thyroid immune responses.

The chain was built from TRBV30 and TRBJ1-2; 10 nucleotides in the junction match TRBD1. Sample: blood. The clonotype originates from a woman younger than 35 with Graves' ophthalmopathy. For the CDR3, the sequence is CAWGTGDSFYGYTF. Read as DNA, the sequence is TGTGCCTGGGGGACAGGGGACTCGTTCTATGGCTACACCTTC.